This T cell receptor (beta chain) was captured by sequencing in a study of T cells in Graves' hyperthyroidism and ophthalmopathy. About the study: Before treatment of any kind, peripheral blood was taken at initial diagnosis. Study-level points and caveats: Median prediction lead before ophthalmopathy onset was about 6.5 months with the model.

The length of the CDR3 is 13 residues. With 1 base removed from V and 4 bases from J, the gap between germline ends came to 8 bases. Germline assignment: CDR1 SGHTA and CDR2 FQGNSA. With respect to this clonotype: No antigen is known for it.

There were TCR beta CDR3 regions amplified from RNA transcripts. Carried out on the TCR CDR3, a first-round RT-PCR used the HTBI primer set. TCRdb re-derived calls from the multiplex PCR reads in MiXCR, one entry per CDR3 protein. This table holds approximately 220,000 distinct CDR3 sequences, around 20% found once. This sequence originates from a man aged 35 to 55 with Graves' hyperthyroidism. The sample taken for sequencing was blood. This chain joins TRBV7-2 and TRBJ2-7; D is undetermined. The CDR3 region has the DNA TGTGCCAGCAGCTTAGAAGCAGATTACGAGCAGTACTTC. Residues: CASSLEADYEQYF.